These 6 T cell receptor beta chains came from one sample sequenced in a study of CD8 T cells in ankylosing spondylitis. Study observations and caveats: Typical of ankylosing spondylitis blood, it appeared, was a TCR beta motif of under 10 highly homologous variants.

No antigen is known for these receptors. TCRdb independently ran MiXCR on the 5' RACE reads; one entry per CDR3 protein. Among roughly 400,000 distinct CDR3 sequences, about 22% were seen once, and the ten largest hold about a sixth. Material for sequencing was blood, either unsorted or a sorted T cell fraction (not recorded which). Every receptor here comes from a male donor with ankylosing spondylitis.

This rearrangement joins TRBV10-3 to TRBJ2-1; 11 nucleotides match TRBD2. V lost 4 bases and J lost 6; bases outside the gene matches: 5. The CDR3 spans 15 residues. Germline V gives CDR1 ENHRY, CDR2 SYGVKD. The CDR3 sequence: CAISGGLAAGNEQFF. CDR3 in DNA: TGTGCCATCAGTGGGGGACTAGCGGCGGGCAATGAGCAGTTCTTC.

This clonotype was observed a handful of times. This chain links TRBV5-1 with TRBJ2-1; 9 bases are a match to TRBD1. Germline loops: CDR1 SGHRS, CDR2 YFSETQ. The J segment lost 3 bases and the V segment lost 6 bases, leaving 7 bases of the junction unmatched. The CDR3 sequence is 15 residues long. CDR3 nucleotide sequence: TGCGCCAGCACCGAAACAGGGGGCCTCTACAATGAGCAGTTCTTC. This translates into CASTETGGLYNEQFF.

This clonotype was seen a few times. The chain recombines TRBV24-1 with TRBJ2-1, with D maybe TRBD2 (6 bases). The CDR3 is 14 amino acids. The V gene lost 7 bases and the J gene lost 5 bases, with 14 bases spanning the gap. In germline, CDR1 is KGHDR, CDR2 SFDVKD. The CDR3 spells CATRGARGDNEQFF. CDR3 bases: TGTGCCACCAGGGGAGCCCGCGGGGACAATGAGCAGTTCTTC.

This clonotype has only a few counts. This chain joins TRBV20-1 and TRBJ2-7, with D perhaps TRBD1 (6 bases). Deletions cut 3 bases from V and 1 base from J, with 13 bases between. The germline V gene encodes CDR1 DFQATT and CDR2 SNEGSKA (reference sequence). This CDR3 region has 14 residues. CDR3 in DNA: TGCAGTGCTAGGCAACTCCAGGGGTCCTACGAGCAGTACTTC. Its protein is CSARQLQGSYEQYF.

The chain joins TRBV18 to TRBJ2-2; TRBD1 matches at 9 bases. Germline CDR1 is KGHSH and CDR2 is LQKENI. The CDR3 sequence is 14 residues long. J gave up 7 bases and V 4 bases, and 4 bases lay outside the gene matches. The CDR3 region has the DNA TGTGCCAGCTCACGGGACAGGGATGGCGGGGAGCTGTTTTTT. Encoded protein: CASSRDRDGGELFF.

The chain is built from TRBV20-1 and TRBJ2-3; 10 bases are a match to TRBD2. Germline V gene lookup returns CDR1 DFQATT and CDR2 SNEGSKA (reference sequence). V shed 5 bases and J 4 bases; nucleotides not matched to a gene: 9. The CDR3 contains 15 residues. The CDR3, as DNA: TGCAGTGCTGGACGACTAGCGGGTCCGGCAGATACGCAGTATTTT. It specifies CSAGRLAGPADTQYF.